Presented here are 31 T cell receptor beta chains from one specimen sequenced in a study of cytomegalovirus exposure and HLA in healthy donors. The primer mix had 60 Vbeta and 13 Jbeta primers. Sequencing used immunoSEQ multiplex PCR; TCRdb keeps in-frame clones, though not all of them. The sample has about 160,000 clones; approximately 78% are singletons. Sequencing was done on a sample of PBMCs. These receptors all come from a male donor in good health and CMV-seronegative.

The chain couples TRBV6-5 to TRBJ2-6, with D unresolved. CDR3 length: 16 amino acids. Trimming cost V 2 bases and J 0 bases, with 8 bases left between them. CDR1 and CDR2 (germline): MNHEY, SVGAGI. This chain's CDR3 is CASSYEAASGANVLTF. CDR3 nucleotide sequence: TGTGCCAGCAGTTACGAGGCGGCCTCTGGGGCCAACGTCCTGACTTTC.

The J gene is TRBJ2-1, the V gene TRBV29-1; TRBD2 matches 10 bases. V was pared by 4 bases and J by 4 bases, with 4 bases of the junction left unmatched. The CDR3 has 14 amino acids. Per the germline V gene, CDR1 is SQVTM and CDR2 is ANQGSEA. This CDR3 reads CSVGLAGGYNEQFF. CDR3 in DNA: TGCAGCGTTGGTTTAGCGGGAGGATACAATGAGCAGTTCTTC.

The gene calls are TRBV7-9 and TRBJ2-1; D is unresolved. CDR1 and CDR2 from the germline V gene are SEHNR and FQNEAQ (reference sequence). V lost 3 bases and J lost 3, with 3 bases in between. The CDR3 has 12 amino acids. This chain's CDR3 is CASSFYYNEQFF. In DNA form, the CDR3 reads TGTGCCAGCAGCTTTTACTACAATGAGCAGTTCTTC.

To note about this clone: This CDR3 is also generated by other DNA sequences in the sample. The genes are TRBV6-1 and TRBJ1-6, with TRBD1 matching 7 bases. This CDR3 has 13 amino acids. V was clipped by 7 bases and J by 10 bases; unmatched bases: 7. The V gene's germline CDR1 is MNHNS and CDR2 SASEGT. The CDR3 DNA follows: TGTGCCAGCATTGACAGGGTAACATCACCCCTCCACTTT. It codes for CASIDRVTSPLHF.

Worth noting for this clone: At one end, the junction sequence differs from germline, possibly due to a read error. The chain is built from TRBV7-9 and TRBJ1-1; 12 bases agree with TRBD1. This CDR3 has 17 amino acids. Germline V gene sequence: CDR1 SEHNR, CDR2 FQNEAQ (reference sequence). The CDR3 spells CSSSHLIGTGGAGEAFF. Here the CDR3 DNA reads TGTTCCAGCAGCCACCTAATAGGGACAGGGGGCGCCGGTGAAGCTTTCTTT.

The chain couples TRBV5-1 to TRBJ2-2; D is uncertain. V lost 0 bases and J 1 base, leaving 7 bases between the germline ends. This CDR3 has 15 residues. Germline V gives CDR1 SGHRS, CDR2 YFSETQ. In DNA, the CDR3 is TGCGCCAGCAGCTTGGGACTGGAGAACACCGGGGAGCTGTTTTTT. It yields the protein CASSLGLENTGELFF.

This chain uses TRBV7-9 with TRBJ1-2; 8 bases are shared with TRBD1. J gave up 6 bases and V 0 bases, and 9 bases lay outside the gene matches. Germline CDR1 is SEHNR and CDR2 is FQNEAQ (reference sequence). The CDR3 is 16 residues long. The CDR3 DNA follows: TGTGCCAGCAGCTTAGCGCCCGACAGGGGTGGCGATGGCTACACCTTC. Residues: CASSLAPDRGGDGYTF.

The V gene is TRBV6-5, the J gene TRBJ2-7; D may be TRBD2 (7 bases). The CDR3 has 15 amino acids. CDR1 is MNHEY and CDR2 is SVGAGI in the germline V gene. V lost 5 bases and J 6 bases, leaving 20 bases between the germline ends. CDR3 nucleotide sequence: TGTGCCAGCAGTGCTTCCGGGGGGCTGCGGGTCGAGCAGTACTTC. It yields the protein CASSASGGLRVEQYF.

This chain uses TRBV18 with TRBJ1-1; no clear D gene. Trimming stripped 2 bases from V and 1 base from J, with 8 bases between. There are 14 residues in the CDR3. CDR1 is KGHSH, CDR2 LQKENI, per germline. This CDR3 reads CASSPGPRNTEAFF. The CDR3 DNA reads TGTGCCAGCTCACCAGGGCCCCGGAACACTGAAGCTTTCTTT.

The V and J genes are TRBV4-3 and TRBJ1-4; TRBD1 might be the D (6 bases). The CDR3 has 19 amino acids. V was shortened by 0 bases and J by 0 bases, with 17 bases between the two germline ends. Germline V gives CDR1 LGHNA, CDR2 YSLEER. CDR3 DNA: TGCGCCAGCAGCCAAGATGTCGGCAGGGGACCGGCAACTAATGAAAAACTGTTTTTT. Protein product: CASSQDVGRGPATNEKLFF.

This chain links TRBV6-1 with TRBJ2-3; 8 positions agree with TRBD2. The CDR3 loop spans 16 amino acids. V lost 4 bases, J lost 6 bases, and 12 bases stayed unmatched. Germline V lookup: CDR1 MNHNS, CDR2 SASEGT. The CDR3 nucleotides read TGTGCCAGCAGTGTACCGTTAGCGGGAATTGGGGATACGCAGTATTTT. The encoded protein is CASSVPLAGIGDTQYF.

The table lists this clone with a count of one. The chain combines TRBV30 with TRBJ2-5, with 7 positions matching TRBD1. The germline CDR1 and CDR2 sequences are GTSNPN and SVGIG (reference sequence). V lost 0 bases, J lost 5 bases, and 9 bases stayed unmatched. CDR3 size: 15 residues. The DNA for the CDR3 is TGTGCCTGGAGTGTACAAGGGGGCCCTCGGGAGACCCAGTACTTC. Translation gives CAWSVQGGPRETQYF. The full variable domain, rest sourced from reference TRBV30 and TRBJ2-5, is SQTIHQWPATLVQPVGSPLSLECTVEGTSNPNLYWYRQAAGRGLQLLFYSVGIGQISSEVPQNLSASRPQDRQFILSSKKLLLSDSGFYLCAWSVQGGPRETQYFGPGTRLLVL.

The V gene is TRBV6-7, the J gene TRBJ1-5; possibly TRBD1 for D (6 bases). TRBV6-7 is placed among ORFs of uncertain function. Between the trimmed V and J ends, which lost 1 base and 3 bases, there was a span of 16 bases. This CDR3 has 17 amino acids. Here the CDR3 DNA reads TGTGCCAGCAGTTACTGCTGCAGGGGCAAAAACAATCAGCCCCAGCATTTT. Its translation: CASSYCCRGKNNQPQHF.

This chain links TRBV7-3 with TRBJ1-1; 7 bases line up with TRBD1. Germline CDR1 SGHTA, CDR2 FQGTGA. This CDR3 has 18 residues. The V and J ends lost 4 bases and 2 bases, in that order; junction bases with no gene match: 16. The CDR3 loop is CASSSQPQGVGENTEAFF. DNA of the CDR3: TGTGCCAGCAGCTCCCAGCCCCAGGGGGTAGGAGAAAACACTGAAGCTTTCTTT. Combining the CDR3 with reference TRBV7-3 and TRBJ1-1 gives the whole variable domain GAGVSQTPSNKVTEKGKYVELRCDPISGHTALYWYRQSLGQGPEFLIYFQGTGAADDSGLPNDRFFAVRPEGSVSTLKIQRTERGDSAVYLCASSSQPQGVGENTEAFFGQGTRLTVV.

This clone was picked up a small number of times. The gene calls are TRBV7-2 and TRBJ2-7, with 8 bases lining up with TRBD2. From germline, CDR1 is SGHTA and CDR2 FQGNSA. The junction had 10 bases not matched to a gene; V was cut back by 5 bases and J by 7 bases. The CDR3 totals 14 residues. CDR3 region: CASSPGGGVKEQYF. The CDR3 DNA follows: TGTGCCAGCAGCCCCGGGGGGGGAGTAAAGGAGCAGTACTTC.

A note on this clone: This specimen includes other DNA sequences encoding the same CDR3. The chain links TRBV4-1 to TRBJ2-3, with 12 nucleotides matching TRBD2. The CDR3 length is 16 residues. V gave up 4 bases and J gave up 1 base; unmatched junction bases: 3. Germline CDR1 reads MGHRA; CDR2 reads YSYEKL. The CDR3 loop reads CASSPRLAGGTDTQYF. The CDR3 coding sequence is TGCGCCAGCAGCCCAAGACTAGCGGGGGGCACAGATACGCAGTATTTT.

This chain connects TRBV11-2 to TRBJ2-3; 7 bases align to TRBD1. The ends lost 5 bases at V and 2 bases at J; junction bases unmatched: 19. Germline loops: CDR1 SGHAT, CDR2 FQNNGV. The CDR3 totals 19 residues. The CDR3 sequence: CASSALGGSPLLNTDTQYF. The CDR3 DNA reads TGTGCCAGCAGCGCGTTAGGGGGCTCTCCCTTGTTAAACACAGATACGCAGTATTTT.

This clone was detected only once. This chain connects TRBV27 to TRBJ1-1; D ambiguous. The CDR3 covers 14 residues. CDR1 and CDR2 (germline): MNHEY, SMNVEV (reference sequence). The V end lost 1 base, the J end lost 1 base, and 7 bases lay between the germline ends. CDR3 sequence: CASSLLARNTEAFF. The CDR3 DNA follows: TGTGCCAGCAGTTTATTGGCCAGGAACACTGAAGCTTTCTTT.

This chain connects TRBV6-1 to TRBJ1-2, with D uncertain. Trimming took 7 bases from V and 7 from J, leaving 16 bases between them. CDR3 length equals 13 residues. Germline values: CDR1 MNHNS, CDR2 SASEGT. The CDR3 reads CASNPVRWAGYTF. DNA of the CDR3: TGTGCCAGCAACCCGGTCAGGTGGGCTGGCTACACCTTC.

The chain uses TRBV5-5 and TRBJ2-3; 7 bases map to TRBD1. This CDR3 comprises 13 residues. V lost 4 bases and J lost 5; bases outside the gene matches: 4. Germline CDR1 SGHKS, CDR2 YYEKEE (reference sequence). The CDR3 here is CASSPGQQDTQYF. The CDR3 DNA reads TGTGCCAGCAGCCCGGGACAGCAAGATACGCAGTATTTT.

V usage is TRBV19 and J usage is TRBJ2-5, with TRBD1 matching 7 bases. CDR3 length equals 12 residues. CDR1 is LNHDA and CDR2 is SQIVND in the germline V gene (reference sequence). V shed 6 bases and J 2 bases; nucleotides not matched to a gene: 0. The CDR3 spells CASRGQQETQYF. As DNA, the CDR3 is TGTGCCAGTAGGGGACAGCAAGAGACCCAGTACTTC.

The genes are TRBV9 and TRBJ2-7; 9 nucleotides match TRBD1. In germline, CDR1 is SGDLS, CDR2 YYNGEE. The CDR3 consists of 14 residues. V was clipped by 2 bases and J by 2 bases; unmatched bases: 2. CDR3 coding DNA: TGTGCCAGCAGCGTGGGACAGGGACCCTACGAGCAGTACTTC. Translation gives CASSVGQGPYEQYF.

V gene TRBV28 combines with J gene TRBJ2-7, with 9 bases aligning to TRBD1. The germline CDR1 and CDR2 sequences are MDHEN and SYDVKM. Trimming removed 3 bases from V and 3 bases from J; junction bases left unmatched: 6. CDR3 length: 15 residues. The CDR3 reads CASSLPGQGLYEQYF. The CDR3 bases are TGTGCCAGCAGTTTGCCGGGACAGGGTCTCTACGAGCAGTACTTC.

CDR3 region: CASSLRAGTGRLDTEAFF. The CDR3 DNA reads TGTGCCAGCAGCTTAAGGGCCGGGACAGGGAGGTTAGACACTGAAGCTTTCTTT. The rearrangement links TRBV7-2 to TRBJ1-1; 9 bases line up with TRBD1. CDR1 is SGHTA, CDR2 FQGNSA, per germline. The CDR3 totals 18 residues. V was pared by 2 bases and J by 3 bases, with 13 bases of the junction left unmatched.

The chain employs TRBV2 and TRBJ1-5; D uncertain. The length of the CDR3 is 15 residues. Between the trimmed V and J ends, which lost 2 bases and 6 bases, there was a span of 14 bases. Germline lookup yields CDR1 SNHLY and CDR2 FYNNEI. CDR3 coding DNA: TGTGCCAGCAGTGAAAAGGTCAGAGGAGGTCAGCCCCAGCATTTT. The encoded protein is CASSEKVRGGQPQHF. Full variable domain (outside the CDR3, taken from reference TRBV2 and TRBJ1-5): EPEVTQTPSHQVTQMGQEVILRCVPISNHLYFYWYRQILGQKVEFLVSFYNNEISEKSEIFDDQFSVERPDGSNFTLKIRSTKLEDSAMYFCASSEKVRGGQPQHFGDGTRLSIL.

The chain carries TRBV7-9 and TRBJ2-3; a weak D match, TRBD2 (6 bases). The V gene lost 6 bases and the J gene lost 0 bases, with 16 bases spanning the gap. This CDR3 is built from 16 residues. Per germline, CDR1 SEHNR and CDR2 FQNEAQ (reference sequence). The CDR3 DNA follows: TGTGCCAGCAGTCCAGAGCGGGCCCTTAGCACAGATACGCAGTATTTT. Its protein product is CASSPERALSTDTQYF.

The chain uses TRBV28 and TRBJ1-6, with D unclear. This CDR3 has 14 residues. V was clipped by 4 bases and J by 13 bases, with 17 bases between them. Germline V gene data show CDR1 as MDHEN and CDR2 as SYDVKM. The CDR3 coding sequence is TGTGCCAGCAGTTCTTCCGGGCCAGCGGGCCCCCTCCACTTT. It encodes CASSSSGPAGPLHF.

J is TRBJ1-3 and V is TRBV27, with D perhaps matching TRBD1 (5 bases). Germline-derived CDR1 and CDR2 are MNHEY and SMNVEV (reference sequence). Trimming took off 6 bases at V and 8 bases at J, with 20 bases between the two ends. This CDR3 region has 15 residues. The CDR3 coding sequence is TGTGCCAGCAGCCCCACTACAGGATCAGGAGACACCATATATTTT. It is translated as CASSPTTGSGDTIYF.

This chain links TRBV30 with TRBJ2-5; 7 nucleotides line up with TRBD1. Germline trimming cut 8 bases from V and 0 bases from J; bases unmatched to any gene: 6. CDR3 length: 13 residues. Germline assignment: CDR1 GTSNPN and CDR2 SVGIG (reference sequence). Here the CDR3 reads CARDGTDQETQYF. The CDR3 coding sequence is TGTGCCCGCGATGGGACAGACCAAGAGACCCAGTACTTC.

V is TRBV6-1 and J is TRBJ1-4; D uncertain. Germline V lookup: CDR1 MNHNS, CDR2 SASEGT. The CDR3 covers 12 residues. Between the trimmed V and J ends, which lost 4 bases and 10 bases, there was a span of 10 bases. Here the CDR3 reads CASSAPGLKLFF. The DNA for the CDR3 is TGTGCCAGCAGTGCTCCGGGATTAAAACTGTTTTTT.

Details on this clone: With a far larger clone one base away, a read error is the likely cause. The J gene is TRBJ2-7, the V gene TRBV6-6; D is possibly TRBD2 (5 bases). Germline assignment: CDR1 MNHNY and CDR2 SVGAGI (reference sequence). Trimming took off 2 bases at V and 7 bases at J, with 15 bases between the two ends. The CDR3 contains 14 residues. CDR3 in DNA: TGTGCCAGCAGTTACAGGACTGACCCCTGGGAGCAGTACTTC. Translating gives CASSYRTDPWEQYF.